Listed here is a single T cell receptor (beta chain). Its antigen is still unknown. This sample is part of a study of CD8+ T cells in alopecia areata. Study observations and caveats: Within the top 100, expanded CD8+ clones significantly decreased with tofacitinib, as did scalp clonality.

Described treatment: oral pan-JAK inhibitor, 5-10 mg twice daily. Extraction of RNA preceded its reverse transcription into cDNA, which served as the sequencing template. Repertoires were generated with immunoSEQ multiplex PCR, while TCRdb's copy carries only in-frame clones and drops some. The sample contains about 200,000 clones, roughly 60% of which appear only once. Trimming left V 0 bases short and J 3 bases short, with 12 bases between. This CDR3 has 15 residues. From germline, CDR1 is SGHDT and CDR2 YYEEEE. The sequence was collected from a human donor with alopecia areata. Source: CD4+ T cells sorted from blood, taken at week 24, from a patient treated with tofacitinib. The rearrangement joins TRBV5-6 to TRBJ1-1; no firm D call. The DNA of the CDR3 is TGTGCCAGCAGCTTGGCCATTGGGGTATACACTGAAGCTTTCTTT. The encoded protein is CASSLAIGVYTEAFF.